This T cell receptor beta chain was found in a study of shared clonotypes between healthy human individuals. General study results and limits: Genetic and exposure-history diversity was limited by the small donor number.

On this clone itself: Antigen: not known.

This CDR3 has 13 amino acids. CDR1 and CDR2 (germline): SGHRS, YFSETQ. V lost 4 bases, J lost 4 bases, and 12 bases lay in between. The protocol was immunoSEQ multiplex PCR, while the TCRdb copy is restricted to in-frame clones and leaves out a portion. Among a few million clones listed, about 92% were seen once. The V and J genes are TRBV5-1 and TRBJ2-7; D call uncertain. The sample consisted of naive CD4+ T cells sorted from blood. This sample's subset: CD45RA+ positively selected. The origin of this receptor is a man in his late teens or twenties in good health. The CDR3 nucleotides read TGCGCCAGCAGCCGTGACTTGTTATACGAGCAGTACTTC. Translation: CASSRDLLYEQYF.